This T cell receptor beta chain was identified in a study of PD-L1 blockade in urothelial cancer. The overall study: Prior chemotherapy in patients spanned 0 to 3 regimens.

Repertoires were generated with immunoSEQ multiplex PCR, while TCRdb's copy carries only in-frame clones and drops some. Here the sample spans around 86,000 clones, 70% to 90% being singletons. Time point specified: pretreatment peripheral blood. Metastatic or locally advanced urothelial carcinoma was present in the patients. CDR1 and CDR2 from the germline V gene are SNHLY and FYNNEI. V was clipped by 6 bases and J by 2 bases, with 15 bases between them. This CDR3 contains 15 residues. This TCR was sampled from a man aged 40-49 years with urothelial cancer. The genes are TRBV2 and TRBJ2-3, with D maybe TRBD2 (6 bases). The sequences come from PBMCs, collected around atezolizumab (anti-PD-L1) treatment. The CDR3 protein is CASRAWGTSTDTQYF. DNA for the CDR3: TGTGCCAGCAGGGCCTGGGGGACTTCCACAGATACGCAGTATTTT.